This paragraph reports one T cell receptor beta chain. Its specificity is not known. These data are taken from a study of radiotherapy plus CTLA-4 blockade in lung cancer. Study in general: Objective responses were seen in 15% to 20% of patients, disease control in 31%. The study's findings and limits: Best predicting response, reportedly, were early blood T cell clone dynamics, with interferon-beta. Following radiotherapy plus ipilimumab, tumor-derived TCR clones expanded in the blood.

Treatment of patients with chemo-refractory metastatic non-small-cell lung cancer consisted of focal radiation plus CTLA-4 blockade with ipilimumab. The protocol was immunoSEQ multiplex PCR, while the TCRdb copy is restricted to in-frame clones and leaves out a portion. The table includes about 54,000 clones, approximately 79% detected once. The CDR3 contains 15 residues. V gave up 3 bases and J gave up 1 base, with 13 bases separating them. The V gene's germline CDR1 is MNHEY and CDR2 SVGAGI. The source was peripheral blood, collected from a patient treated with radiotherapy plus ipilimumab. This TCR was sampled from a human donor with non-small cell lung cancer who had a partial response to radiotherapy plus ipilimumab. This chain joins TRBV6-5 and TRBJ2-7, with a tentative D call TRBD2 (5 bases). The CDR3 coding sequence is TGTGCCAGCAGTTATACCGGGGAGAATTCCTACGAGCAGTACTTC. This gives the protein CASSYTGENSYEQYF.